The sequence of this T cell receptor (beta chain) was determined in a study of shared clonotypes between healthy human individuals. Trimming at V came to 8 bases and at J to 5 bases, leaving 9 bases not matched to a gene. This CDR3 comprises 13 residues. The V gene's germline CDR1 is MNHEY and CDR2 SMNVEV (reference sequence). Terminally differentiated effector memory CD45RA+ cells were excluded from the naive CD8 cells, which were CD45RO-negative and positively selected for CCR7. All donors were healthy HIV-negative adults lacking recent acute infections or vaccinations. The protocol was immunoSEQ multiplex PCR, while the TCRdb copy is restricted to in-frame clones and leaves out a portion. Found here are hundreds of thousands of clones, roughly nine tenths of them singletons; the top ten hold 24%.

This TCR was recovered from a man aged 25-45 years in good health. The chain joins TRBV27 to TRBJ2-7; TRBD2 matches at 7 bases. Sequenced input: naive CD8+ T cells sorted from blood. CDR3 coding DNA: TGTGCCAGCTATGGCGTACTAGCGAACGAGCAGTACTTC. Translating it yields CASYGVLANEQYF.